This is a list of T cell receptor beta chains from one sample in a study of OX40 agonist ivuxolimab in advanced cancers. TCRdb keeps only in-frame clones here, not all; method: immunoSEQ multiplex PCR. There are roughly 40,000 clones in the sample; roughly 90% occur only once, and approximately 12% lies in the top ten. The material was CD4+ or CD8+ T cells sorted from blood, obtained in a trial of the OX40 agonist ivuxolimab. The receptor set was obtained from an adult with an advanced solid tumor such as melanoma, head and neck, liver or kidney cancer. Both conserved end residues are part of each CDR3. Fields, in order: clone size, J gene, V gene, D gene, CDR3 protein, CDR3 DNA. D genes are given only for firm matches. Clone size is stated in some rows and not others, as once, few, many or a class when expanded.

size: NA; J: TRBJ1-5; V: TRBV11-2; D: NA; CDR3: CASSKDSNQPQHF; DNA: TGTGCCAGCAGCAAGGATAGCAATCAGCCCCAGCATTTT
size: NA; J: TRBJ1-4; V: TRBV19; D: NA; CDR3: CASSAYQAPTNEKLFF; DNA: TGTGCCAGTTCAGCGTATCAGGCCCCAACTAATGAAAAACTGTTTTTT
size: NA; J: TRBJ1-6; V: TRBV2; D: NA; CDR3: CASRAESTGNSPLHF; DNA: TGTGCCAGCAGGGCCGAATCGACAGGCAATTCACCCCTCCACTTT
size: NA; J: TRBJ2-7; V: TRBV7-2; D: NA; CDR3: CASSLRQSSYEQYF; DNA: TGTGCCAGCAGCTTAAGGCAGAGCTCCTACGAGCAGTACTTC
size: NA; J: TRBJ2-1; V: TRBV29-1; D: TRBD2; CDR3: CSGRTSGEWNEQFF; DNA: TGCAGCGGGAGGACTAGCGGGGAATGGAATGAGCAGTTCTTC
size: NA; J: TRBJ2-7; V: TRBV30; D: TRBD2; CDR3: CAWSVLPSGRGEQYF; DNA: TGTGCCTGGAGTGTACTCCCTAGCGGGAGGGGCGAGCAGTACTTC
size: NA; J: TRBJ2-1; V: TRBV4-1; D: TRBD2; CDR3: CASSQDDFRAGSLYNEQFF; DNA: TGCGCCAGCAGCCAAGATGATTTCCGAGCGGGATCCCTCTACAATGAGCAGTTCTTC
size: once; J: TRBJ1-2; V: TRBV5-1; D: NA; CDR3: CASSLTPTANYGYTF; DNA: TGCGCCAGCAGCTTGACTCCCACAGCTAACTATGGCTACACCTTC
size: NA; J: TRBJ2-2; V: TRBV18; D: NA; CDR3: CASSPLLAADTGELFF; DNA: TGTGCCAGCTCACCCTTACTAGCTGCGGACACCGGGGAGCTGTTTTTT
size: NA; J: TRBJ1-5; V: TRBV4-1; D: NA; CDR3: CASSQEAPEPQHF; DNA: TGCGCCAGCAGCCAAGAGGCCCCAGAGCCCCAGCATTTT
size: NA; J: TRBJ2-3; V: TRBV6-6; D: NA; CDR3: CASSNTDTQYF; DNA: TGTGCCAGCAGTAACACGGATACGCAGTATTTT
size: NA; J: TRBJ2-3; V: TRBV2; D: TRBD2; CDR3: CASRSASGYTDTQYF; DNA: TGTGCCAGCAGGAGCGCTAGCGGGTACACAGATACGCAGTATTTT
size: NA; J: TRBJ2-5; V: TRBV11-2; D: TRBD2; CDR3: CASSLTSGTQETQYF; DNA: TGTGCCAGCAGCCTGACTAGCGGGACCCAAGAGACCCAGTACTTC
size: NA; J: TRBJ2-3; V: TRBV9; D: NA; CDR3: CASSVSSPAKTQYF; DNA: TGTGCCAGCAGCGTCAGCTCCCCGGCGAAGACGCAGTATTTT
size: NA; J: TRBJ2-7; V: TRBV28; D: TRBD2; CDR3: CASSLFASGRAYEQYF; DNA: TGTGCCAGCAGTTTGTTCGCCTCCGGGAGGGCGTACGAGCAGTACTTC
size: few; J: TRBJ1-2; V: TRBV6-6; D: NA; CDR3: CASSYLGRSYTF; DNA: TGTGCCAGCAGTTACTTGGGACGAAGCTACACCTTC
size: NA; J: TRBJ2-3; V: TRBV13; D: TRBD1; CDR3: CASSRWGGQGPGTQYF; DNA: TGTGCCAGCAGCCGTTGGGGGGGACAGGGGCCCGGTACGCAGTATTTT
size: once; J: TRBJ2-3; V: TRBV5-1; D: NA; CDR3: CASSLGSGSTDTQYF; DNA: TGCGCCAGCAGCTTGGGTTCGGGGAGCACAGATACGCAGTATTTT
size: NA; J: TRBJ2-1; V: TRBV21-1; D: NA; CDR3: CASSHRPSGTHNEQFF; DNA: TGTGCCAGCAGTCACCGGCCTAGCGGGACTCACAATGAGCAGTTCTTC
size: few; J: TRBJ1-5; V: TRBV18; D: NA; CDR3: CASQQVRNQPQHF; DNA: TGTGCCAGCCAACAGGTTCGTAATCAGCCCCAGCATTTT
size: NA; J: TRBJ2-7; V: TRBV10-3; D: TRBD2; CDR3: CAISEGTSGRRYEQYF; DNA: TGTGCCATCAGTGAAGGGACTAGCGGGAGAAGGTACGAGCAGTACTTC
size: NA; J: TRBJ2-7; V: TRBV9; D: NA; CDR3: CASSGTGTPWNEQYF; DNA: TGTGCCAGCAGCGGGACCGGGACACCTTGGAACGAGCAGTACTTC
size: NA; J: TRBJ2-7; V: TRBV6-1; D: TRBD2; CDR3: CASSERQGLLAGGFYEQYF; DNA: TGTGCCAGCAGTGAACGTCAGGGGTTACTAGCGGGAGGGTTCTACGAGCAGTACTTC
size: NA; J: TRBJ2-3; V: TRBV19; D: TRBD2; CDR3: CASSIPRPGTSGSGGTQYF; DNA: TGTGCCAGTAGTATACCCAGGCCCGGGACTAGTGGGTCCGGGGGTACGCAGTATTTT
size: NA; J: TRBJ2-3; V: TRBV2; D: TRBD2; CDR3: CASSGTSGTPTQYF; DNA: TGTGCCAGCTCTGGGACTAGCGGGACGCCTACGCAGTATTTT
size: NA; J: TRBJ2-3; V: TRBV7-9; D: TRBD2; CDR3: CASSGSGRNPDTQYF; DNA: TGTGCCAGCAGCGGTAGCGGGAGGAACCCAGATACGCAGTATTTT
size: few; J: TRBJ2-2; V: TRBV7-2; D: TRBD2; CDR3: CASSLPLFRREGTGELFF; DNA: TGTGCCAGCAGCTTACCCCTCTTTAGGCGGGAGGGAACCGGGGAGCTGTTTTTT
size: NA; J: TRBJ2-2; V: TRBV19; D: TRBD1; CDR3: CASGWDRESGELFF; DNA: TGTGCCAGTGGGTGGGACAGGGAATCCGGGGAGCTGTTTTTT
size: NA; J: TRBJ1-4; V: TRBV5-6; D: NA; CDR3: CASSLESEENEKLFF; DNA: TGTGCCAGCAGCTTGGAGTCTGAGGAAAATGAAAAACTGTTTTTT
size: NA; J: TRBJ1-5; V: TRBV6-1; D: NA; CDR3: CASSPQAQPQHF; DNA: TGTGCCAGCAGTCCGCAGGCTCAGCCCCAGCATTTT
size: NA; J: TRBJ2-7; V: TRBV2; D: TRBD2; CDR3: CASSDPAGADKYEQYF; DNA: TGTGCCAGCAGTGACCCCGCGGGAGCAGATAAGTACGAGCAGTACTTC
size: NA; J: TRBJ2-5; V: TRBV9; D: NA; CDR3: CASSPRPKGGETQYF; DNA: TGTGCCAGCAGCCCTCGACCAAAAGGGGGGGAGACCCAGTACTTC
size: NA; J: TRBJ2-1; V: TRBV5-1; D: NA; CDR3: CASSLGGREQFF; DNA: TGCGCCAGCAGCTTAGGGGGGCGCGAGCAGTTCTTC
size: NA; J: TRBJ2-3; V: TRBV11-2; D: TRBD1; CDR3: CASSQDVGQGADTQYF; DNA: TGTGCCAGCAGCCAAGATGTCGGGCAGGGGGCAGATACGCAGTATTTT
size: NA; J: TRBJ2-3; V: TRBV7-8; D: TRBD2; CDR3: CASSLDVLAGVADLSTDTQYF; DNA: TGTGCCAGCAGCTTAGATGTCCTAGCGGGAGTGGCAGACCTGTCCACAGATACGCAGTATTTT
size: NA; J: TRBJ2-7; V: TRBV14; D: NA; CDR3: CASSQPDYEQYF; DNA: TGTGCCAGCAGCCAGCCTGATTACGAGCAGTACTTC
size: NA; J: TRBJ2-1; V: TRBV7-3; D: NA; CDR3: CASSLGRDNEQFF; DNA: TGTGCCAGCAGCTTAGGGCGGGACAATGAGCAGTTCTTC
size: NA; J: TRBJ1-5; V: TRBV6-1; D: NA; CDR3: CASSEATGRQPQHF; DNA: TGTGCCAGCAGTGAAGCGACAGGTCGTCAGCCCCAGCATTTT
size: NA; J: TRBJ1-2; V: TRBV19; D: TRBD1; CDR3: CASIKDRGDGYTF; DNA: TGTGCCAGTATAAAGGACAGGGGTGACGGCTACACCTTC
size: NA; J: TRBJ2-2; V: TRBV18; D: NA; CDR3: CASSTYKDTGELFF; DNA: TGTGCCAGCTCAACCTACAAGGACACCGGGGAGCTGTTTTTT
size: NA; J: TRBJ2-1; V: TRBV10-2; D: TRBD2; CDR3: CASSENPSGSVYNEQFF; DNA: TGCGCCAGCAGTGAGAACCCTAGCGGGAGTGTATACAATGAGCAGTTCTTC
size: NA; J: TRBJ1-1; V: TRBV5-6; D: NA; CDR3: CASSLGASAEAFF; DNA: TGTGCCAGCAGCTTGGGCGCTAGTGCTGAAGCTTTCTTT
size: NA; J: TRBJ2-7; V: TRBV28; D: TRBD1; CDR3: CASHRGTGSYEQYF; DNA: TGTGCCAGCCATAGGGGGACAGGGTCCTACGAGCAGTACTTC
size: NA; J: TRBJ1-5; V: TRBV30; D: NA; CDR3: CAWSVVSSGFQPQHF; DNA: TGTGCCTGGAGTGTCGTCAGTTCAGGCTTTCAGCCCCAGCATTTT
size: NA; J: TRBJ2-7; V: TRBV5-8; D: NA; CDR3: CASTPSATYEQYF; DNA: TGTGCCAGCACCCCTTCAGCAACCTACGAGCAGTACTTC
size: NA; J: TRBJ2-5; V: TRBV2; D: TRBD1; CDR3: CASNLLGQGEETQYF; DNA: TGTGCCAGCAACCTACTGGGACAGGGGGAAGAGACCCAGTACTTC
size: NA; J: TRBJ2-1; V: TRBV11-2; D: TRBD2; CDR3: CASSLDLLAGVVYNEQFF; DNA: TGTGCCAGCAGCTTAGATCTGCTAGCGGGAGTAGTCTACAATGAGCAGTTCTTC
size: NA; J: TRBJ2-3; V: TRBV28; D: NA; CDR3: CASSLYSTDTQYF; DNA: TGTGCCAGCAGTTTATACAGCACAGATACGCAGTATTTT
size: NA; J: TRBJ2-1; V: TRBV28; D: TRBD2; CDR3: CASSLTDGGGEQFF; DNA: TGTGCCAGCAGTTTAACGGACGGGGGGGGTGAGCAGTTCTTC
size: NA; J: TRBJ2-7; V: TRBV19; D: NA; CDR3: CASSVTYSYEQYF; DNA: TGTGCCAGTTCCGTAACTTACTCCTACGAGCAGTACTTC
size: NA; J: TRBJ2-7; V: TRBV18; D: TRBD1; CDR3: CASSPSGQLYEQYF; DNA: TGTGCCAGCTCACCGTCGGGACAGCTTTACGAGCAGTACTTC
size: NA; J: TRBJ2-7; V: TRBV7-2; D: NA; CDR3: CASSSSPRSSYEQYF; DNA: TGTGCCAGCAGCTCTAGCCCGAGGAGCTCCTACGAGCAGTACTTC
size: NA; J: TRBJ2-7; V: TRBV19; D: TRBD2; CDR3: CASSIVAGNDYEQYF; DNA: TGTGCCAGTAGTATAGTAGCGGGGAACGACTACGAGCAGTACTTC
size: NA; J: TRBJ2-1; V: TRBV7-3; D: NA; CDR3: CASSSNTVGGEQFF; DNA: TGTGCCAGCAGCTCCAATACCGTAGGGGGAGAGCAGTTCTTC
size: NA; J: TRBJ2-5; V: TRBV9; D: NA; CDR3: CASSPTPVRDGDKTQYF; DNA: TGTGCCAGCAGCCCGACCCCGGTCCGGGACGGTGACAAGACCCAGTACTTC
size: NA; J: TRBJ2-7; V: TRBV30; D: NA; CDR3: CAWSQKYEQYF; DNA: TGTGCCTGGAGTCAAAAGTACGAGCAGTACTTC
size: NA; J: TRBJ2-3; V: TRBV5-1; D: TRBD2; CDR3: CASSLGRGSGTDTQYF; DNA: TGCGCCAGCAGCTTGGGGCGGGGGAGCGGCACAGATACGCAGTATTTT
size: NA; J: TRBJ1-2; V: TRBV5-4; D: NA; CDR3: CASSSLGGALDGYTF; DNA: TGTGCCAGCAGCTCCCTTGGGGGGGCCTTGGATGGCTACACCTTC
size: NA; J: TRBJ1-2; V: TRBV7-2; D: TRBD1; CDR3: CASSLAGTDNYGYTF; DNA: TGTGCCAGCAGCTTAGCGGGGACAGATAACTATGGCTACACCTTC